These 20 T cell receptor beta chains came from one sample sequenced in a study of early T cells in non-severe SARS-CoV-2 infection. TCRdb reanalysed the 5' RACE reads using MiXCR and keeps one entry per CDR3 protein. The table lists roughly 80,000 distinct CDR3 sequences, roughly 12% of them singletons, with about 12% in the top ten. Specimen: whole blood, collected at baseline. All receptors derive from an adult who was a healthcare worker with PCR-confirmed SARS-CoV-2 infection or an uninfected control (not recorded which).

This clonotype was recorded many times. The chain joins TRBV12-3 or TRBV12-4 to TRBJ1-5, with no clear D. The V end was cut by 5 bases, the J end by 1 base, with 12 bases between. The CDR3 is 15 residues long. The CDR3 nucleotides read TGTGCCAGCAGTCCCCAACTCCCCAGCAATCAGCCCCAGCATTTT. It specifies CASSPQLPSNQPQHF.

V and J are TRBV6-2 or TRBV6-3 and TRBJ2-1; D tentatively fits TRBD1 or TRBD2 (5 bases each). V dropped 7 bases and J dropped 8 bases, with 12 bases sitting between them. In germline, CDR1 is MNHEY, CDR2 SVGEGT. The CDR3 covers 12 residues. The CDR3: CASKRDGDEQFF. The CDR3 DNA follows: TGTGCCAGCAAAAGGGACGGGGATGAGCAGTTCTTC.

This clonotype was picked up a small number of times. The chain employs TRBV7-2 and TRBJ2-5, with D possibly matching TRBD2 (6 bases). Trimming cost V 5 bases and J 4 bases, with 14 bases left between them. Germline V gives CDR1 SGHTA, CDR2 FQGNSA. This CDR3 comprises 14 residues. The chain's CDR3 is CASSRGGIGETQYF. DNA for the CDR3: TGTGCCAGCAGCCGTGGGGGGATTGGAGAGACCCAGTACTTC.

This clonotype was found many times. The chain links TRBV11-2 to TRBJ2-7; the D is unclear. This CDR3 is built from 11 residues. The ends were cut back, 0 bases at V and 6 bases at J, with 3 bases in the middle. Germline V lookup: CDR1 SGHAT, CDR2 FQNNGV. Written as DNA, the CDR3 is TGTGCCAGCAGCTTAGAGGGCGAGCAGTACTTC. Translation gives CASSLEGEQYF.

The gene calls are TRBV12-3 or TRBV12-4 and TRBJ1-6; D perhaps matches TRBD1 (5 bases). The V and J ends lost 4 bases and 8 bases respectively, with 18 bases between them. This CDR3 has 16 amino acids. The CDR3 region is CASSSHLGLHDSPLHF. For the CDR3, the DNA is TGTGCCAGCAGTTCCCACCTGGGACTGCATGATTCACCCCTCCACTTT.

This clonotype was recorded once. The J gene is TRBJ2-1, the V gene TRBV2; the match to TRBD2 covers 8 bases. Trimming removed 3 bases from V and 3 bases from J; junction bases left unmatched: 7. Germline loops: CDR1 SNHLY, CDR2 FYNNEI. The CDR3 loop spans 16 amino acids. The DNA for the CDR3 is TGTGCCAGCAGTGACTTCAGGACTAGCATCTACAATGAGCAGTTCTTC. The encoded protein is CASSDFRTSIYNEQFF.

The chain is built from TRBV5-4 and TRBJ1-1, with 10 bases aligning to TRBD1. The CDR3 is 14 residues long. Losses at the gene ends were 6 bases for V and 5 bases for J; bases not matched to a gene: 7. The germline gives CDR1 SGHNT, CDR2 YYREEE (reference sequence). The CDR3 reads CASTRQGALTEAFF. DNA for the CDR3: TGTGCCAGCACGAGACAGGGGGCGTTGACTGAAGCTTTCTTT.

There are a few counts of this clonotype. The chain employs TRBV28 and TRBJ2-2; D unclear. In germline, CDR1 is MDHEN, CDR2 SYDVKM. The CDR3 is made up of 12 amino acids. Trimming pared 3 bases from V and 6 bases from J, leaving 5 bases between. CDR3 sequence: CASSLVAGELFF. The CDR3 DNA sequence: TGTGCCAGCAGTTTGGTGGCCGGGGAGCTGTTTTTT.

This clonotype has a count of ten or more. The CDR3 loop is CASSRTGVREKLFF. As DNA, the CDR3 is TGTGCCAGCAGCAGGACAGGGGTACGCGAAAAACTGTTTTTT. This chain connects TRBV7-2 to TRBJ1-4, with TRBD1 matching 9 bases. The CDR3 has 14 residues. Germline CDR1 and CDR2: SGHTA and FQGNSA. The trim removed 5 bases at V and 8 bases at J, leaving 6 bases unmatched.

This clonotype was seen at least ten times. J is TRBJ2-1 and V is TRBV11-2; 11 positions match TRBD2. Germline lookup yields CDR1 SGHAT and CDR2 FQNNGV. CDR3 length: 17 amino acids. The V and J ends lost 6 bases and 0 bases, in that order; junction bases with no gene match: 7. DNA for the CDR3: TGTGCCAGCAGTCATTGGACTAGCGGGCACTCCTACAATGAGCAGTTCTTC. Protein: CASSHWTSGHSYNEQFF.

This clonotype appeared a few times. The chain carries TRBV6-1 and TRBJ1-5, with D perhaps matching TRBD1 (6 bases). Trimming left V 3 bases short and J 1 base short, with 7 bases between. The germline V gene has CDR1 MNHNS and CDR2 SASEGT. This CDR3 comprises 14 residues. The CDR3 region has the DNA TGTGCCAGCAGTGACAGGGGAAGCAATCAGCCCCAGCATTTT. Its translation: CASSDRGSNQPQHF.

The chain recombines TRBV29-1 with TRBJ1-2; D not resolved. Germline assignment: CDR1 SQVTM and CDR2 ANQGSEA. The CDR3 has 13 residues. The ends were cut back, 2 bases at V and 1 base at J, with 8 bases in the middle. CDR3 amino acids: CSVERIRNYGYTF. In DNA, the CDR3 is TGCAGCGTTGAAAGGATACGTAACTATGGCTACACCTTC.

This clonotype was seen more than once but under ten times. The chain links TRBV11-3 to TRBJ1-1; D ambiguous. The V end lost 2 bases, the J end lost 3 bases, and 7 bases lay between the germline ends. Looked up from germline, CDR1 is SGHNT and CDR2 is YENEEA. This CDR3 is built from 13 residues. The CDR3 DNA reads TGTGCCAGCAGCTTACTTGGGGACACTGAAGCTTTCTTT. Amino acid sequence: CASSLLGDTEAFF.

This clonotype was detected many times. The J gene is TRBJ2-1, the V gene TRBV7-6, with D possibly being TRBD2 (5 bases). This CDR3 has 14 amino acids. Per the germline V gene, CDR1 is SGHVS and CDR2 is FNYEAQ. V was pared by 1 base and J by 5 bases, with 9 bases between. CDR3 sequence: CASSLVAGDNEQFF. The CDR3 DNA sequence: TGTGCCAGCAGCTTAGTGGCCGGGGACAATGAGCAGTTCTTC.

The chain joins TRBV27 to TRBJ2-5; TRBD2 matches 10 bases. CDR1 and CDR2 from the germline V gene are MNHEY and SMNVEV (reference sequence). This CDR3 comprises 15 residues. J lost 4 bases, V lost 3 bases, and 5 bases had no gene match. The CDR3 region is CASSFHSSGGETQYF. CDR3 nucleotides: TGTGCCAGCAGTTTCCACTCTAGCGGGGGAGAGACCCAGTACTTC.

The V gene is TRBV28, the J gene TRBJ1-5; D unresolved. The CDR3 is 11 residues long. Germline values: CDR1 MDHEN, CDR2 SYDVKM. Trimming removed 3 bases at V and 6 bases at J, with 3 bases between. The CDR3 DNA reads TGTGCCAGCAGTTTTCCTCAGCCCCAGCATTTT. Protein sequence: CASSFPQPQHF.

This clonotype was seen only a few times. CDR3 loop: CASSFPGGLRNEQFF. In nucleotides, the CDR3 is TGTGCCAGCAGCTTCCCGGGGGGCTTGAGGAATGAGCAGTTCTTC. This sequence joins TRBV11-2 and TRBJ2-1; possible D gene TRBD2, 7 bases. CDR3 size: 15 residues. V gave up 3 bases and J gave up 7 bases, with 16 bases separating them. Germline V lookup: CDR1 SGHAT, CDR2 FQNNGV.

This clonotype was recorded at least ten times. This rearrangement joins TRBV6-5 to TRBJ2-3, with TRBD1 matching 7 bases. CDR1 MNHEY and CDR2 SVGAGI come from the germline V gene. The V segment lost 7 bases and the J segment 2 bases; nucleotides outside the gene matches: 6. CDR3 length: 14 residues. CDR3 nucleotides: TGTGCCAGCACCCCGGACAGGTCCACAGATACGCAGTATTTT. Translation gives CASTPDRSTDTQYF.

This clonotype was detected ten times or more. Here the CDR3 reads CASSHGGTGVNYGYTF. The CDR3 coding sequence is TGCGCCAGCAGCCACGGGGGGACAGGGGTAAACTATGGCTACACCTTC. The gene calls are TRBV4-1 and TRBJ1-2; 10 nucleotides match TRBD1. The CDR3 runs 16 residues. The trim removed 3 bases at V and 2 bases at J, leaving 6 bases unmatched. The germline V gene encodes CDR1 MGHRA and CDR2 YSYEKL.

The V call is TRBV20-1, the J call TRBJ1-1; D possibly corresponds to TRBD1 (6 bases). The CDR3 is 14 amino acids. CDR1 is DFQATT, CDR2 SNEGSKA, per germline (reference sequence). V lost 5 bases and J lost 6, with 19 bases in between. The CDR3 DNA sequence: TGCAGTGCTCGTCTCCTACAGGGTCTGGCTGAAGCTTTCTTT. Residues: CSARLLQGLAEAFF.